Listed below are T cell receptor beta chains from one sample, sequenced in a study of blood T cell repertoires in COVID-19. Profiling relied on immunoSEQ multiplex PCR, and the TCRdb table lists in-frame clones only, not all of them. The sample shows around 400,000 clones, 70% to 90% of them seen only once. The sequenced material came from peripheral blood. The receptors derive from a woman in her thirties with COVID-19, enrolled during active disease. Both conserved end residues are part of each CDR3. Each record gives: J gene, D gene, clone size, V gene, CDR3 DNA, CDR3 protein. The D gene is left open where the match is weak. Expanded clones get a size class; other rows say once, few or many, or leave the size out.

>TRBJ2-3|TRBD2|-|TRBV7-3
TGTGCCAGCAGCCTGACTAGCGGCACAGATACGCAGTATTTT
CASSLTSGTDTQYF
>TRBJ2-5|-|-|TRBV18
TGTGCCAGCTCACGATCGGGGGGCGGAGAGACCCAGTACTTC
CASSRSGGGETQYF
>TRBJ2-2|-|-|TRBV4-3
TGCGCCAGCAGCCAAGCCCAGAACACCGGGGAGCTGTTTTTT
CASSQAQNTGELFF
>TRBJ2-6|-|-|TRBV5-1
TGCGCCAGCAGCTTGGGAACTTCTGGGGCCAACGTCCTGACTTTC
CASSLGTSGANVLTF
>TRBJ2-1|TRBD1|few|TRBV10-1
TGCGCCAGCAGTGAGCCGGGACAGGGGGATAATGAGCAGTTCTTC
CASSEPGQGDNEQFF
>TRBJ2-1|TRBD2|-|TRBV18
TGTGCCAGCTCACCCCGGACTAGCGGAACTCCAGGGGCATACAATGAGCAGTTCTTC
CASSPRTSGTPGAYNEQFF
>TRBJ2-1|-|-|TRBV28
TGTGCCAGCAGTTTCCAGCGGGCCCTCTACAATGAGCAGTTCTTC
CASSFQRALYNEQFF
>TRBJ2-5|-|-|TRBV20-1
TGCAGTGCTAGTACTGGGACACCTCAAGAGACCCAGTACTTC
CSASTGTPQETQYF
>TRBJ2-2|TRBD2|once|TRBV7-3
TGTGCCAGCAGGAAGAGCGGGAGTTTGACCGGGGAGCTGTTTTTT
CASRKSGSLTGELFF
>TRBJ2-3|TRBD2|-|TRBV23-1
TGCGCCAGCAGTCAAGACCGGCGGGGGAGCACAGATACGCAGTATTTT
CASSQDRRGSTDTQYF
>TRBJ2-1|TRBD2|-|TRBV5-4
TGTGCCACCCGACCAGCGGGAGGAAGCAATGAGCAGTTCTTC
CATRPAGGSNEQFF
>TRBJ2-7|TRBD2|-|TRBV5-5
TGTGCCAGCAGCTTGGCTAGCGGGAGTATGGGCGAGCAGTACTTC
CASSLASGSMGEQYF
>TRBJ1-5|-|-|TRBV4-3
TGCGCCAGCAGCCAAGGGGGGGAGCAGCCCCAGCATTTT
CASSQGGEQPQHF
>TRBJ2-3|-|-|TRBV7-9
TGTGCCAGCAGCTTAGGGAGGGGTGTTATGCCAGATACGCAGTATTTT
CASSLGRGVMPDTQYF
>TRBJ1-2|TRBD1|-|TRBV6-5
TGTGCCAGCAGTCGTCCCGGACAGGGGTCCTATGGCTACACCTTC
CASSRPGQGSYGYTF
>TRBJ1-2|TRBD1|few|TRBV7-9
TGTGCCAGCAGTTTCGGGACAGCCTATGGCTACACCTTC
CASSFGTAYGYTF
>TRBJ1-2|-|-|TRBV5-1
TGCGCCAGCCCCCCCGGGGTGGGTAATAAGGGCTACACCTTC
CASPPGVGNKGYTF
>TRBJ2-1|TRBD1|-|TRBV9
TGTGCCAGCAGCGCTAGGGGGACAGCCTACAATGAGCAGTTCTTC
CASSARGTAYNEQFF
>TRBJ2-1|TRBD2|-|TRBV10-3
TGTGCCATCAGTGATGGGACTAGCGCCTACAATGAGCAGTTCTTC
CAISDGTSAYNEQFF
>TRBJ2-7|TRBD1|once|TRBV4-2
TGTGCCAGCAGCCCAGGACAGGCGAGCTCCTACGAGCAGTACTTC
CASSPGQASSYEQYF
>TRBJ1-1|TRBD1|few|TRBV11-1
TGTGCCAGCAGCCTCCAGACAGGGGGCAACACTGAAGCTTTCTTT
CASSLQTGGNTEAFF
>TRBJ2-7|-|once|TRBV7-2
TGTGCCAGCAGCTTAGCGGGAGGCAACACCTACGAGCAGTACTTC
CASSLAGGNTYEQYF
>TRBJ2-2|-|-|TRBV27
TGTGCCAGCAGTTTGGAGGTATCCACCGGGGAGCTGTTTTTT
CASSLEVSTGELFF
>TRBJ2-3|-|-|TRBV28
TGTGCCAGCAGTATACCGGGGGATGTGGCAGATACGCAGTATTTT
CASSIPGDVADTQYF
>TRBJ2-7|-|-|TRBV4-3
TGCGCCAGCAGCCAGCAAGCGGTCTCCTACGAGCAGTACTTC
CASSQQAVSYEQYF
>TRBJ2-5|TRBD2|-|TRBV7-2
TGTGCCAGCACCGAACGACTAGCGGGGTACCAAGAGACCCAGTACTTC
CASTERLAGYQETQYF
>TRBJ1-5|-|-|TRBV6-2/TRBV6-3
TGTGCCAGCAGTTACAGGCAGGGGAATCAGCCCCAGCATTTT
CASSYRQGNQPQHF